The 24 T cell receptor beta chains in this list originate from one sample, sequenced in a study of cytomegalovirus exposure and HLA in healthy donors. The PCR employed 60 Vbeta primers together with 13 Jbeta primers. Produced via immunoSEQ multiplex PCR; TCRdb's table is partial and in-frame only. The table has about 57,000 clones, 65% to 90% seen once. Sequenced material: PBMCs. The source is a man aged 30-40 years in good health and CMV-seronegative.

This chain connects TRBV27 to TRBJ2-1, with D possibly matching TRBD1 (6 bases). V lost 6 bases, J lost 5 bases, and 14 bases lay in between. This CDR3 spans 14 amino acids. The germline CDR1 and CDR2 sequences are MNHEY and SMNVEV (reference sequence). CDR3 in DNA: TGTGCCAGCAGCGCTCTCAGGGGCGACAATGAGCAGTTCTTC. Translated: CASSALRGDNEQFF.

The chain recombines TRBV29-1 with TRBJ2-1; 8 bases align to TRBD2. CDR3 size: 12 residues. The germline CDR1 and CDR2 sequences are SQVTM and ANQGSEA. The junction had 4 bases not matched to a gene; V was cut back by 8 bases and J by 4 bases. The CDR3 nucleotides read TGCAGCCCAAGACTAGCGTACAATGAGCAGTTCTTC. It codes for CSPRLAYNEQFF.

The chain couples TRBV4-3 to TRBJ1-5, with 11 nucleotides matching TRBD1. J gave up 3 bases and V 1 base, and 2 bases lay outside the gene matches. Per germline, CDR1 LGHNA and CDR2 YSLEER. CDR3 length: 16 residues. CDR3 nucleotide sequence: TGCGCCAGCAGCCAAGGGACAGGGGGCAACAATCAGCCCCAGCATTTT. Residues: CASSQGTGGNNQPQHF.

V and J are TRBV7-2 and TRBJ2-1; D is undetermined. V was shortened by 1 base and J by 9 bases, with 7 bases between the two germline ends. The CDR3 extends over 12 amino acids. Germline values: CDR1 SGHTA, CDR2 FQGNSA. The CDR3 DNA follows: TGTGCCAGCAGCTTAGAAGCAGGTGAGCAGTTCTTC. Translation: CASSLEAGEQFF.

This chain connects TRBV30 to TRBJ2-5; D gene ambiguous. Germline assignment: CDR1 GTSNPN and CDR2 SVGIG (reference sequence). Between the trimmed V and J ends, which lost 1 base and 4 bases, there was a span of 10 bases. This CDR3 has 13 amino acids. In nucleotides, the CDR3 is TGTGCCTGGAGTGGGGCCCCTCGAGAGACCCAGTACTTC. This codes for CAWSGAPRETQYF.

The chain combines TRBV19 with TRBJ1-1; the D is unclear. This CDR3 has 14 residues. Germline V gives CDR1 LNHDA, CDR2 SQIVND (reference sequence). Trimming stripped 3 bases from V and 0 bases from J, with 8 bases between. CDR3 nucleotides: TGTGCCAGTAGTATGGGCAGCCTGAACACTGAAGCTTTCTTT. Residues: CASSMGSLNTEAFF.

V and J are TRBV7-3 and TRBJ2-2, with TRBD1 matching 7 bases. Per the germline V gene, CDR1 is SGHTA and CDR2 is FQGTGA. Germline trimming cut 3 bases from V and 2 bases from J; bases unmatched to any gene: 6. The CDR3 is made up of 16 amino acids. The chain's CDR3 is CASSFNRQGNTGELFF. CDR3 DNA sequence: TGTGCCAGCAGCTTCAACCGACAGGGAAACACCGGGGAGCTGTTTTTT. Combining the CDR3 with reference TRBV7-3 and TRBJ2-2 gives the whole variable domain GAGVSQTPSNKVTEKGKYVELRCDPISGHTALYWYRQSLGQGPEFLIYFQGTGAADDSGLPNDRFFAVRPEGSVSTLKIQRTERGDSAVYLCASSFNRQGNTGELFFGEGSRLTVL.

V usage is TRBV10-3 and J usage is TRBJ2-7, with TRBD1 as a possible D gene (6 bases). V was trimmed by 2 bases and J by 2 bases, leaving 10 bases between them. CDR1 is ENHRY and CDR2 is SYGVKD in the germline V gene. The CDR3 runs to 14 residues. This CDR3 reads CAISETGSPYEQYF. The CDR3 region has the DNA TGTGCCATCAGTGAGACAGGGTCGCCCTACGAGCAGTACTTC.

This chain connects TRBV19 to TRBJ2-7; weak D call: TRBD2 (5 bases). CDR3 length equals 15 residues. Per the germline V gene, CDR1 is LNHDA and CDR2 is SQIVND (reference sequence). Trimming shortened V by 2 bases and J by 7 bases, and 18 bases separated the two germline ends. The CDR3 protein is CASSISGGPAGEQYF. CDR3 DNA sequence: TGTGCCAGTAGTATAAGCGGCGGTCCGGCTGGGGAGCAGTACTTC.

The chain employs TRBV27 and TRBJ2-5, with 9 bases aligning to TRBD1. The J call may be faulty, since TRBJ2-7 better matches the DNA end. CDR3 size: 15 residues. The V gene's germline CDR1 is MNHEY and CDR2 SMNVEV (reference sequence). The DNA for the CDR3 is TGTGCCAGCAGTTTGACCGGGACAGGGTTTTACGAGCAGTACTTC. Its translation is CASSLTGTGFYEQYF.

The rearrangement links TRBV6-5 to TRBJ1-2; the match to TRBD1 covers 8 bases. V lost 6 bases to trimming and J lost 0 bases; unmatched junction nucleotides: 3. Germline V CDR1 and CDR2: MNHEY, SVGAGI. CDR3 length: 14 amino acids. CDR3 sequence: CASSRGQSNYGYTF. The CDR3 DNA reads TGTGCCAGCAGCAGGGGGCAATCTAACTATGGCTACACCTTC.

The J gene is TRBJ2-1, the V gene TRBV11-2; 7 bases fit TRBD2. There are 15 residues in the CDR3. CDR1 and CDR2 (germline): SGHAT, FQNNGV. Germline trimming cut 5 bases from V and 0 bases from J; bases unmatched to any gene: 4. The CDR3 loop reads CASSPKRDSYNEQFF. CDR3 nucleotides: TGTGCCAGCAGCCCTAAGCGGGACTCCTACAATGAGCAGTTCTTC. Full variable domain (rest looked up from reference TRBV11-2 and TRBJ2-1): EAGVAQSPRYKIIEKRQSVAFWCNPISGHATLYWYQQILGQGPKLLIQFQNNGVVDDSQLPKDRFSAERLKGVDSTLKIQPAKLEDSAVYLCASSPKRDSYNEQFFGPGTRLTVL.

This sequence joins TRBV7-9 and TRBJ1-1; D is unclear. Germline CDR1 reads SEHNR; CDR2 reads FQNEAQ (reference sequence). The CDR3 length is 12 residues. V lost 11 bases to trimming and J lost 3 bases, with 13 bases between them. CDR3 DNA sequence: TGTGCCGGTTCTCGGGAGGACACTGAAGCTTTCTTT. It yields the protein CAGSREDTEAFF.

This chain joins TRBV30 and TRBJ2-1; D might be TRBD2 (5 bases). V gave up 2 bases and J gave up 8 bases, with 16 bases separating them. The CDR3 contains 14 residues. Germline CDR1 and CDR2: GTSNPN and SVGIG (reference sequence). The CDR3 loop is CAWSRTGSGDEQFF. The CDR3 nucleotides are TGTGCCTGGAGTAGGACGGGATCTGGGGATGAGCAGTTCTTC.

The CDR3 reads CASSLLAGAPQETQYF. DNA of the CDR3: TGTGCCAGCAGCTTACTAGCGGGAGCCCCCCAAGAGACCCAGTACTTC. The chain recombines TRBV7-9 with TRBJ2-5, with 10 bases aligning to TRBD2. The CDR3 has 16 residues. The ends lost 2 bases at V and 1 base at J; junction bases unmatched: 4. CDR1 is SEHNR and CDR2 is FQNEAQ in the germline V gene (reference sequence).

The chain carries TRBV11-3 and TRBJ2-7, with D unresolved. The CDR3 loop spans 14 amino acids. V dropped 1 base and J dropped 3 bases, with 10 bases sitting between them. Per the germline V gene, CDR1 is SGHNT and CDR2 is YENEEA. In DNA form, the CDR3 reads TGTGCCAGCAGCTTAGGGGCAGGAAACTACGAGCAGTACTTC. Protein sequence: CASSLGAGNYEQYF.

This clone appeared a single time. The chain has TRBV27 and TRBJ1-3, with a tentative D call TRBD1 (5 bases). Germline values: CDR1 MNHEY, CDR2 SMNVEV (reference sequence). This CDR3 region has 14 residues. The V end lost 4 bases, the J end lost 4 bases, and 11 bases lay between the germline ends. The CDR3 loop is CASSSTGYGNTIYF. The CDR3 DNA is TGTGCCAGCAGTTCCACAGGTTACGGAAACACCATATATTTT.

The V gene is TRBV2, the J gene TRBJ2-1, with 7 bases aligning to TRBD1. This CDR3 contains 12 residues. The J segment lost 9 bases and the V segment lost 6 bases, leaving 5 bases of the junction unmatched. Germline values: CDR1 SNHLY, CDR2 FYNNEI. The CDR3 DNA is TGTGCCAGCAGAGACCGGGACAGTGAGCAGTTCTTC. Its translation: CASRDRDSEQFF.

The chain couples TRBV27 to TRBJ2-7; 13 bases line up with TRBD2. This CDR3 contains 15 residues. CDR1 is MNHEY and CDR2 is SMNVEV in the germline V gene (reference sequence). Unmatched junction bases numbered 6, after V lost 2 bases and J lost 8 bases. CDR3 DNA sequence: TGTGCCAGCAGTTTACCAACTAGCGGGAGGGCTCAGCAGTACTTC. It yields the protein CASSLPTSGRAQQYF.

V is TRBV11-2 and J is TRBJ2-5; 7 positions agree with TRBD2. The CDR3 extends over 15 amino acids. V shed 1 base and J 5 bases; nucleotides not matched to a gene: 7. CDR1 is SGHAT, CDR2 FQNNGV, per germline. CDR3 coding DNA: TGTGCCAGCAGCTTAGCTAGCGGCCCCGCCGAGACCCAGTACTTC. This gives the protein CASSLASGPAETQYF.

This clone was recorded only once. V gene TRBV5-4 combines with J gene TRBJ2-5; a weak D match, TRBD2 (6 bases). CDR3 length: 11 residues. The V gene's germline CDR1 is SGHNT and CDR2 YYREEE (reference sequence). Trimming took off 7 bases at V and 7 bases at J, with 11 bases between the two ends. The CDR3 is CASEGGTTQYF. The CDR3 coding sequence is TGTGCCAGCGAGGGAGGAACGACCCAGTACTTC.

The V and J genes are TRBV5-6 and TRBJ2-1, with 7 bases fitting TRBD1. The ends lost 4 bases at V and 1 base at J; junction bases unmatched: 8. This CDR3 region has 16 residues. Per the germline V gene, CDR1 is SGHDT and CDR2 is YYEEEE. The CDR3 spells CASSQTGTVSYNEQFF. CDR3 coding DNA: TGTGCCAGCAGCCAGACCGGGACAGTTTCCTACAATGAGCAGTTCTTC.

The genes are TRBV4-2 and TRBJ2-2; 8 bases agree with TRBD2. Trimming cost V 0 bases and J 4 bases; bases outside gene matches: 7. This CDR3 has 17 residues. Germline V gene sequence: CDR1 LGHNA, CDR2 YNFKEQ. CDR3 region: CASSQDLRGGFTGELFF. Here the CDR3 DNA reads TGTGCCAGCAGCCAAGATCTTCGCGGGGGGTTCACCGGGGAGCTGTTTTTT.

The rearrangement uses TRBV19 and TRBJ2-2, with D perhaps TRBD2 (6 bases). This CDR3 has 11 amino acids. The V end was cut by 9 bases, the J end by 7 bases, with 9 bases between. The germline V gene has CDR1 LNHDA and CDR2 SQIVND (reference sequence). The CDR3 is CASIGGGELFF. CDR3 nucleotide sequence: TGTGCCAGCATCGGGGGCGGGGAGCTGTTTTTT.